This T cell receptor (beta chain) comes out of a study of blood T cell repertoires in COVID-19. Study information: Whether acute or convalescent, the COVID-19 samples came from the United States, Italy and Spain.

Germline CDR1 is SGHRS and CDR2 is YFSETQ. With V trimmed by 8 bases and J by 6 bases, 12 bases remained unmatched. The CDR3 has 14 residues. This clone has just a few counts. Generated by immunoSEQ multiplex PCR, the TCRdb table keeps only in-frame clones and is missing some. The table lists about 280,000 clones, about four fifths of them singletons. The sequenced material came from PBMCs or T cells enriched from blood (not recorded which). This sequence originates from a man aged 40-49 years who had been exposed to COVID-19. The rearrangement links TRBV5-1 to TRBJ2-7, with TRBD2 matching over 9 bases. CDR3 protein: CASNSGSRGGEQYF. The CDR3 region has the DNA TGCGCCAGTAATAGCGGGAGCCGCGGCGGCGAGCAGTACTTC.